This T cell receptor (beta chain) was identified during a study of T cell responses to AZD1222 COVID-19 vaccine. Clones were read by immunoSEQ multiplex PCR, and TCRdb kept only the in-frame ones, dropping some. The data show 120,000 or so clones, roughly 91% seen once. V shed 5 bases, J shed 4 bases, and the junction held 4 bases outside the gene matches. This CDR3 contains 13 residues. The TCR originated in an adult in good health. Specimen: peripheral blood, collected on day 0 of MenACWY control vaccination. V usage is TRBV12-3 or TRBV12-4 and J usage is TRBJ2-5; TRBD1 matches 7 bases. The CDR3 spells CASSGRTGETQYF. In DNA form, the CDR3 reads TGTGCCAGCAGTGGCCGGACAGGAGAGACCCAGTACTTC.